The following is a T cell receptor beta chain sequence with its context. This record belongs to a study of shared clonotypes between healthy human individuals. Method: immunoSEQ multiplex PCR; TCRdb's copy keeps in-frame clones and lacks some. The sample records some 350,000 clones, approximately 79% being singletons. The receptor's source is a man younger than 40 in good health. Sequencing was done on a sample of memory CD4+ T cells sorted from blood. Sample subset: CD45RA-negative fraction.

CDR3 protein: CASSEESGLAGFAGANVLTF. In nucleotides, the CDR3 is TGTGCCAGCAGTGAAGAATCTGGACTAGCGGGATTTGCTGGGGCCAACGTCCTGACTTTC. The chain employs TRBV6-1 and TRBJ2-6; 12 bases align to TRBD2. Germline trimming cut 1 base from V and 2 bases from J; bases unmatched to any gene: 9. Germline V gene lookup returns CDR1 MNHNS and CDR2 SASEGT. This CDR3 comprises 20 residues.